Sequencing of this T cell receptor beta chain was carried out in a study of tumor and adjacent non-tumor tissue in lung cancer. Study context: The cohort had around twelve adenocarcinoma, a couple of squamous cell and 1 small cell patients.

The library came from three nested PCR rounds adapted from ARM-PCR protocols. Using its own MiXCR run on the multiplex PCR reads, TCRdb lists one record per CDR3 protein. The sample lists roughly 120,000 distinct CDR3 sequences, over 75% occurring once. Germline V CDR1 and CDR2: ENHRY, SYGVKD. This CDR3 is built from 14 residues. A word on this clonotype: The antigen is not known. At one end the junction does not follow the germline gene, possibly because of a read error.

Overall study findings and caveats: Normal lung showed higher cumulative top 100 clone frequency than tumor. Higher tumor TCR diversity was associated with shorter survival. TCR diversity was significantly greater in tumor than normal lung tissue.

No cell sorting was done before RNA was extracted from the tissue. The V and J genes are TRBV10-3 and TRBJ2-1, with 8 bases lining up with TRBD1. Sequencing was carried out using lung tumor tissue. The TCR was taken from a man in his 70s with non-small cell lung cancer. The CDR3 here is CAMSGQGSYNEQFF. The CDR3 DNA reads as TGTGCCATGAGTGGACAGGGCTCCTACAATGAACAGTTCTTC.